One and the same sample provided the 10 T cell receptor beta chains below, sequenced in a study of blood T cells in healthy people across ages. The authors ran a second PCR of about 6 to 11 cycles using a sample-barcoded 5' primer and a J-beta primer mix. TCRdb reanalysed the 5' RACE reads using MiXCR and keeps one entry per CDR3 protein. This sample has nearly 800,000 distinct CDR3 sequences, with around a quarter found just once. This same sample was also taken into another study, of T cells of mothers and their children.

What was sequenced was blood. These receptors originate from a boy younger than 18 in good health.

V usage is TRBV7-8 and J usage is TRBJ2-5; TRBD1 agrees at 7 bases. The CDR3 covers 14 residues. V shed 11 bases and J 2 bases; nucleotides not matched to a gene: 11. Germline values: CDR1 SGHVS, CDR2 FQNEAQ. In nucleotides, the CDR3 is TGTGCCGGCAACTCACAGGGGATACAAGAGACCCAGTACTTC. It yields the protein CAGNSQGIQETQYF.

The chain recombines TRBV5-5 with TRBJ1-2; D is unresolved. The CDR3 is 14 amino acids. Germline CDR1 SGHKS, CDR2 YYEKEE (reference sequence). V lost 4 bases and J 2 bases, leaving 12 bases between the germline ends. The CDR3 sequence: CASSPYTQNYGYTF. CDR3 nucleotide sequence: TGTGCCAGCAGCCCCTATACCCAGAACTATGGCTACACCTTC.

This clonotype has only one observation. CDR3: CASSQDTAATYEQYF. The CDR3 nucleotides read TGCGCCAGCAGCCAAGATACGGCAGCCACCTACGAGCAGTACTTC. V and J are TRBV4-3 and TRBJ2-7; D not certain. V was pared by 0 bases and J by 2 bases, with 11 bases between. CDR3 size: 15 residues. CDR1 and CDR2 (germline): LGHNA, YSLEER.

A few counts support this clonotype. The CDR3 sequence: CSASLQESDYTEAFF. DNA of the CDR3: TGCAGTGCTAGTCTTCAGGAATCGGATTACACTGAAGCTTTCTTT. J is TRBJ1-1 and V is TRBV20-1; D gene ambiguous. This CDR3 has 15 residues. CDR1 and CDR2 (germline): DFQATT, SNEGSKA (reference sequence). With 3 bases removed from V and 3 bases from J, the gap between germline ends came to 17 bases.

This clonotype was seen more than once but under ten times. The CDR3 DNA sequence: TGTGCCAGCAGCTTATATGCCCGGCCTGGTCGGGGGAACAATGAGCAGTTCTTC. It is translated as CASSLYARPGRGNNEQFF. This rearrangement joins TRBV7-3 to TRBJ2-1; possibly TRBD2 for D (6 bases). This CDR3 has 18 residues. Germline CDR1 SGHTA, CDR2 FQGTGA. V was shortened by 2 bases and J by 5 bases, with 22 bases between the two germline ends.

This clonotype was counted only a few times. This sequence joins TRBV2 and TRBJ1-2, with D unclear. CDR1 is SNHLY, CDR2 FYNNEI, per germline. V was cut by 7 bases and J by 4 bases, with 22 bases left in between. There are 16 residues in the CDR3. Here the CDR3 DNA reads TGTGCCAGCACCCAAGGCGTGGGCAGAATAGGCTATGGCTACACCTTC. The encoded protein is CASTQGVGRIGYGYTF.

This rearrangement joins TRBV28 to TRBJ1-2; D not certain. This CDR3 comprises 13 residues. Trimming stripped 6 bases from V and 4 bases from J, with 12 bases between. CDR1 and CDR2 (germline): MDHEN, SYDVKM. CDR3 in amino acids: CASRREGFYGYTF. The CDR3 DNA follows: TGTGCCAGCAGACGGGAAGGCTTCTATGGCTACACCTTC.

This chain links TRBV28 with TRBJ1-4; D remains ambiguous. V lost 5 bases, J lost 0 bases, and 7 bases lay in between. Germline lookup yields CDR1 MDHEN and CDR2 SYDVKM. This CDR3 has 14 amino acids. The CDR3 sequence: CASSRRPTNEKLFF. DNA of the CDR3: TGTGCCAGCAGTCGCAGACCAACTAATGAAAAACTGTTTTTT.

This clonotype was found once. This sequence joins TRBV12-3 or TRBV12-4 and TRBJ1-2; 8 bases fit TRBD1. The CDR3 extends over 13 amino acids. Trimming at V came to 6 bases and at J to 3 bases, leaving 3 bases not matched to a gene. In nucleotides, the CDR3 is TGTGCCAGCAGGGAGGGACAGGACTATGGCTACACCTTC. It translates to CASREGQDYGYTF.

This clonotype was detected only a few times. The chain is built from TRBV4-2 and TRBJ2-7, with D maybe TRBD2 (5 bases). Between the trimmed V and J ends, which lost 0 bases and 6 bases, there was a span of 9 bases. The germline CDR1 and CDR2 sequences are LGHNA and YNFKEQ. This CDR3 comprises 13 residues. The CDR3, as DNA: TGTGCCAGCAGCCAAGATCAGAGGGCCGAGCAGTACTTC. Its translation: CASSQDQRAEQYF.